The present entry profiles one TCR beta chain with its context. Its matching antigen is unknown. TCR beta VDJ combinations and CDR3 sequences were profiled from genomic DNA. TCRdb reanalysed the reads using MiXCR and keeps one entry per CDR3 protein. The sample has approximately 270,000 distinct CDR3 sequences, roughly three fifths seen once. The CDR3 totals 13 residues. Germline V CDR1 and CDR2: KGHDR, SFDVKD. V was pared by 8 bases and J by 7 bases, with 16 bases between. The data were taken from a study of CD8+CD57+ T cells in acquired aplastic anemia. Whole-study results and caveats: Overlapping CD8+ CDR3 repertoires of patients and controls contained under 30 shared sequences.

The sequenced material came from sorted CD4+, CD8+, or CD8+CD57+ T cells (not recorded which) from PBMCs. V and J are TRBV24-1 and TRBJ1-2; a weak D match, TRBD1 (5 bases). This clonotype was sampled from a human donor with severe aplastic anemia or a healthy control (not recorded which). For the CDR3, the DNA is TGTGCCACCAACGGAGGGGTTGCTGCTGGCTACACCTTC. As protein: CATNGGVAAGYTF.